Listed here are 31 T cell receptor beta chains from one sample, sequenced in a study of shared clonotypes between healthy human individuals. Clones were read by immunoSEQ multiplex PCR, and TCRdb kept only the in-frame ones, dropping some. Here the sample spans millions of clones, more than 90% being singletons. The specimen sequenced was naive CD4+ T cells sorted from blood. The subset here: CD45RA+ positively selected. Receptor source: a man younger than 30 in good health.

The V gene is TRBV6-6, the J gene TRBJ2-1; D is ambiguous. The germline V gene encodes CDR1 MNHNY and CDR2 SVGAGI (reference sequence). This CDR3 comprises 14 residues. V was cut by 2 bases and J by 8 bases, with 13 bases left in between. Written as DNA, the CDR3 is TGTGCCAGCAGTTACGGGCAGATCTTCGATGAGCAGTTCTTC. It encodes CASSYGQIFDEQFF.

Comments on this clone: Other DNA sequences in the sample encode the same CDR3. This chain joins TRBV18 and TRBJ1-3; TRBD1 might be the D (6 bases). Per germline, CDR1 KGHSH and CDR2 LQKENI. The CDR3 length is 13 residues. V was pared by 3 bases and J by 4 bases, with 7 bases between. Here the CDR3 reads CASSPGQGNTIYF. For the CDR3, the DNA is TGTGCCAGCTCACCGGGACAAGGAAACACCATATATTTT.

V and J are TRBV4-2 and TRBJ2-3; TRBD2 is a possible D gene (7 bases). Germline V gene lookup returns CDR1 LGHNA and CDR2 YNFKEQ. V was clipped by 1 base and J by 2 bases, with 13 bases between them. The CDR3 totals 16 residues. The CDR3 DNA follows: TGTGCCAGCAGCCAAGCCCGGGGGGCCATCACAGATACGCAGTATTTT. This translates into CASSQARGAITDTQYF.

The J gene is TRBJ1-5, the V gene TRBV18, with a possible D match to TRBD1 (6 bases). The CDR3 extends over 17 amino acids. V lost 1 base and J 0 bases, leaving 13 bases between the germline ends. The V gene's germline CDR1 is KGHSH and CDR2 LQKENI. The CDR3 DNA is TGTGCCAGCTCACCACAGGGGGGATTAAATAGCAATCAGCCCCAGCATTTT. This codes for CASSPQGGLNSNQPQHF.

The chain combines TRBV7-2 with TRBJ2-3, with TRBD2 identical over 13 bases. The CDR3 has 14 amino acids. V shed 5 bases, J shed 7 bases, and the junction held 3 bases outside the gene matches. Germline CDR1 is SGHTA and CDR2 is FQGNSA. This CDR3 reads CASSVGLAGNTQYF. The CDR3 DNA reads TGTGCCAGCAGCGTGGGACTAGCGGGAAATACGCAGTATTTT.

The chain recombines TRBV9 with TRBJ2-5, with D maybe TRBD1 (6 bases). Trimming removed 3 bases from V and 5 bases from J, with 14 bases in between. The CDR3 contains 14 residues. Germline values: CDR1 SGDLS, CDR2 YYNGEE. The CDR3: CASSATTTGETQYF. The CDR3 DNA reads as TGTGCCAGCAGCGCAACTACCACAGGGGAGACCCAGTACTTC. Filled out from reference TRBV9 and TRBJ2-5, the complete variable domain reads DSGVTQTPKHLITATGQRVTLRCSPRSGDLSVYWYQQSLDQGLQFLIQYYNGEERAKGNILERFSAQQFPDLHSELNLSSLELGDSALYFCASSATTTGETQYFGPGTRLLVL.

The rearrangement uses TRBV28 and TRBJ1-3, with D possibly matching TRBD1 (6 bases). This CDR3 region has 16 residues. V lost 10 bases to trimming and J lost 0 bases, with 19 bases between them. Germline CDR1 is MDHEN and CDR2 is SYDVKM. The CDR3 sequence: CATRSSAGVSGNTIYF. CDR3 sequence (DNA): TGTGCCACCAGGTCCTCGGCAGGGGTCTCTGGAAACACCATATATTTT.

The chain carries TRBV29-1 and TRBJ2-3; TRBD2 matches 9 bases. J was trimmed by 0 bases and V by 2 bases; bases with no gene match: 3. The CDR3 loop spans 15 amino acids. Germline V lookup: CDR1 SQVTM, CDR2 ANQGSEA. The CDR3 sequence is CSVEPSGASTDTQYF. The DNA for the CDR3 is TGCAGCGTTGAACCTAGCGGGGCTAGCACAGATACGCAGTATTTT.

This chain uses TRBV10-3 with TRBJ2-2; a weak D match, TRBD2 (5 bases). The CDR3 spans 15 residues. The ends were cut back, 2 bases at V and 3 bases at J, with 10 bases in the middle. Germline CDR1 ENHRY, CDR2 SYGVKD. The CDR3 coding sequence is TGTGCCATCAGTGAGAGAAGCGGTTACACCGGGGAGCTGTTTTTT. It specifies CAISERSGYTGELFF.

On this clone itself: At the DNA level, this CDR3 is encoded by other sequences in the same sample as well. This chain connects TRBV28 to TRBJ1-2; D possibly corresponds to TRBD1 (6 bases). Trimming left V 6 bases short and J 2 bases short, with 13 bases between. From germline, CDR1 is MDHEN and CDR2 SYDVKM. The CDR3 runs to 14 residues. The CDR3 DNA reads TGTGCCAGCAGAACCGGAGGGGGGAACTATGGCTACACCTTC. Translated: CASRTGGGNYGYTF.

The rearrangement joins TRBV7-3 to TRBJ2-7; D unclear. CDR1 and CDR2 from the germline V gene are SGHTA and FQGTGA. There are 13 residues in the CDR3. V was clipped by 4 bases and J by 5 bases, with 12 bases between them. As DNA, the CDR3 is TGTGCCAGCAGCTCGACATATAATGACGAGCAGTACTTC. Its protein product is CASSSTYNDEQYF.

This clone was seen only once. The V and J genes are TRBV18 and TRBJ2-1, with D perhaps being TRBD1 or TRBD2 (5 bases each). V was trimmed by 1 base and J by 8 bases, leaving 15 bases between them. This CDR3 has 15 residues. Per germline, CDR1 KGHSH and CDR2 LQKENI. CDR3 in amino acids: CASSPLSGPRDEQFF. DNA for the CDR3: TGTGCCAGCTCACCACTATCGGGACCTCGCGATGAGCAGTTCTTC.

The V call is TRBV19, the J call TRBJ1-2; D is undetermined. Germline lookup yields CDR1 LNHDA and CDR2 SQIVND (reference sequence). Trimming left V 1 base short and J 8 bases short, with 8 bases between. This CDR3 is built from 12 residues. CDR3 sequence reads: CASSIATRGYTF. DNA of the CDR3: TGTGCCAGTAGTATAGCCACGAGGGGCTACACCTTC.

This clone was detected only a few times. Other DNA sequences within the sample encode an identical CDR3. The chain combines TRBV20-1 with TRBJ2-1; D remains ambiguous. Germline V lookup: CDR1 DFQATT, CDR2 SNEGSKA (reference sequence). CDR3 size: 10 residues. The V and J ends lost 3 bases and 5 bases respectively, with 2 bases between them. In DNA form, the CDR3 reads TGCAGTGCTAGGAACAATGAGCAGTTCTTC. Its translation: CSARNNEQFF.

The chain carries TRBV18 and TRBJ1-5; D ambiguous. The germline gives CDR1 KGHSH, CDR2 LQKENI. Trimming took 5 bases from V and 0 from J, leaving 14 bases between them. This CDR3 has 16 amino acids. This CDR3 reads CASSSNSPYSNQPQHF. The CDR3 nucleotides are TGTGCCAGCTCATCCAACAGTCCCTATAGCAATCAGCCCCAGCATTTT.

The chain carries TRBV5-1 and TRBJ1-2; D is ambiguous. CDR3 length: 14 amino acids. Germline V gives CDR1 SGHRS, CDR2 YFSETQ. V was shortened by 0 bases and J by 8 bases, with 14 bases between the two germline ends. The CDR3 is CASSLDGEITGYTF. In DNA, the CDR3 is TGCGCCAGCAGCTTGGACGGGGAAATAACCGGCTACACCTTC.

Comment on this clone: Other DNA sequences in this sample translate to the same CDR3. The CDR3 sequence: CASSESGRETQYF. CDR3 DNA sequence: TGCGCCAGCAGTGAGTCAGGGCGAGAGACCCAGTACTTC. The V call is TRBV10-1, the J call TRBJ2-5, with D unresolved. The CDR3 extends over 13 amino acids. Trimming pared 0 bases from V and 4 bases from J, leaving 6 bases between. CDR1 WNHNN and CDR2 SYGVQD come from the germline V gene (reference sequence).

The V and J genes are TRBV6-1 and TRBJ2-5; 9 bases map to TRBD1. Germline trimming cut 3 bases from V and 5 bases from J; bases unmatched to any gene: 7. Per germline, CDR1 MNHNS and CDR2 SASEGT. There are 15 residues in the CDR3. In DNA, the CDR3 is TGTGCCAGCAGTGAGGGGACAGGGTTAGGTGAGACCCAGTACTTC. Translation gives CASSEGTGLGETQYF.

The chain combines TRBV19 with TRBJ2-7; D possibly uses TRBD1 or TRBD2 (5 bases each). CDR1 is LNHDA and CDR2 is SQIVND in the germline V gene (reference sequence). The CDR3 spans 14 residues. The V and J ends lost 4 bases and 7 bases respectively, with 17 bases between them. CDR3 protein: CASSRQGSSGEQYF. CDR3 sequence (DNA): TGTGCCAGTAGTAGGCAGGGCTCCTCGGGGGAGCAGTACTTC.

DNA for the CDR3: TGTGCCAGCAGGGTTGGGTTGGGGAGCTCCTACGAGCAGTACTTC. This codes for CASRVGLGSSYEQYF. The V and J genes are TRBV27 and TRBJ2-7, with D possibly being TRBD2 (5 bases). Trimming pared 6 bases from V and 0 bases from J, leaving 15 bases between. There are 15 residues in the CDR3. The germline CDR1 and CDR2 sequences are MNHEY and SMNVEV (reference sequence).

The genes are TRBV28 and TRBJ2-7; 14 positions agree with TRBD2. After removal of 5 bases from V and 6 bases from J, the junction contained 9 bases not matched to a gene. This CDR3 is 16 amino acids long. CDR1 is MDHEN and CDR2 is SYDVKM in the germline V gene. CDR3 in amino acids: CASSPGLAGAITEQYF. The CDR3 region has the DNA TGTGCCAGCAGTCCGGGACTAGCGGGAGCAATTACCGAGCAGTACTTC.

About this clone: Sequence at one end of the junction differs from germline and may be a read error. The chain uses TRBV7-7 and TRBJ2-5; D possibly corresponds to TRBD2 (6 bases). Germline CDR1 and CDR2: SSHAT and FNYEAQ (reference sequence). This CDR3 comprises 15 residues. CDR3 residues: CASSPPGLRGETQYF. CDR3 bases: TGTGCTAGCAGCCCACCGGGACTTCGGGGTGAGACCCAGTACTTC. Combining the CDR3 with reference TRBV7-7 and TRBJ2-5 gives the whole variable domain GAGVSQSPRYKVTKRGQDVTLRCDPISSHATLYWYQQALGQGPEFLTYFNYEAQPDKSGLPSDRFSAERPEGSISTLTIQRTEQRDSAMYRCASSPPGLRGETQYFGPGTRLLVL.

The chain joins TRBV19 to TRBJ2-7; tentatively, D is TRBD2 (5 bases). The CDR3 contains 14 residues. V shed 5 bases and J shed 2 bases, with 13 bases lying between them. Germline values: CDR1 LNHDA, CDR2 SQIVND (reference sequence). The CDR3 loop is CASSSLGDTYEQYF. The DNA of the CDR3 is TGTGCCAGTAGTTCACTGGGAGATACCTACGAGCAGTACTTC. Using reference TRBV19 and TRBJ2-7 for the parts outside the CDR3, the full variable domain is DGGITQSPKYLFRKEGQNVTLSCEQNLNHDAMYWYRQDPGQGLRLIYYSQIVNDFQKGDIAEGYSVSREKKESFPLTVTSAQKNPTAFYLCASSSLGDTYEQYFGPGTRLTVT.

The chain has TRBV5-1 and TRBJ2-3; TRBD2 matches at 12 bases. In germline, CDR1 is SGHRS, CDR2 YFSETQ. This CDR3 comprises 15 residues. Trimming took 4 bases from V and 5 from J; bases not matched to a gene: 5. CDR3 sequence reads: CASSPGLAGVDTQYF. The CDR3 coding sequence is TGCGCCAGCAGCCCGGGACTAGCGGGCGTAGATACGCAGTATTTT.

This clone was seen a handful of times. The rearrangement joins TRBV10-3 to TRBJ2-6, with TRBD1 as a possible D gene (5 bases). The V end lost 4 bases, the J end lost 0 bases, and 13 bases lay between the germline ends. The germline CDR1 and CDR2 sequences are ENHRY and SYGVKD. This CDR3 spans 17 amino acids. The CDR3 protein is CAISVPAGNSGANVLTF. The CDR3 DNA sequence: TGTGCCATCAGTGTCCCAGCAGGGAACTCTGGGGCCAACGTCCTGACTTTC.

This clone was seen only once. At the DNA level, this CDR3 is encoded by other sequences in the same sample as well. This rearrangement joins TRBV27 to TRBJ1-2; the match to TRBD1 covers 9 bases. The CDR3 extends over 11 amino acids. J lost 7 bases, V lost 8 bases, and 2 bases had no gene match. Germline V gene data show CDR1 as MNHEY and CDR2 as SMNVEV (reference sequence). CDR3 sequence reads: CASRDRAGYTF. CDR3 nucleotide sequence: TGTGCCAGCCGGGACAGGGCTGGCTACACCTTC.

V gene TRBV9 combines with J gene TRBJ2-3, with 7 bases matching TRBD2. CDR3 size: 14 residues. Looked up from germline, CDR1 is SGDLS and CDR2 is YYNGEE. With V trimmed by 4 bases and J by 2 bases, 4 bases remained unmatched. CDR3 DNA sequence: TGTGCCAGCAGCCCCGGGACTATCACAGATACGCAGTATTTT. It specifies CASSPGTITDTQYF.

The chain couples TRBV29-1 to TRBJ2-7; D might be TRBD1 (5 bases). This CDR3 is 15 amino acids long. V was shortened by 7 bases and J by 2 bases, with 21 bases between the two germline ends. Germline V CDR1 and CDR2: SQVTM, ANQGSEA. CDR3 in amino acids: CSALSGAGLPYEQYF. The DNA of the CDR3 is TGCAGCGCCCTCTCTGGGGCAGGTCTTCCCTACGAGCAGTACTTC.

Regarding this clone: This specimen includes other DNA sequences encoding the same CDR3. The rearrangement joins TRBV28 to TRBJ2-7; possibly TRBD1 for D (5 bases). This CDR3 contains 14 residues. V was shortened by 6 bases and J by 1 base, with 13 bases between the two germline ends. The germline V gene encodes CDR1 MDHEN and CDR2 SYDVKM. The CDR3 loop reads CASSPPGQSYEQYF. For the CDR3, the DNA is TGTGCCAGCAGCCCCCCCGGACAATCCTACGAGCAGTACTTC.

This rearrangement joins TRBV18 to TRBJ1-4; D may be TRBD1 (6 bases). V dropped 3 bases and J dropped 1 base, with 15 bases sitting between them. Germline V gene sequence: CDR1 KGHSH, CDR2 LQKENI. This CDR3 has 17 amino acids. CDR3 sequence (DNA): TGTGCCAGCTCACCCCTAACAGGGATAGGAACTAATGAAAAACTGTTTTTT. Its translation is CASSPLTGIGTNEKLFF.

This chain links TRBV19 with TRBJ2-3; perhaps TRBD2 as D (6 bases). The V gene's germline CDR1 is LNHDA and CDR2 SQIVND (reference sequence). V lost 10 bases to trimming and J lost 4 bases, with 15 bases between them. The CDR3 extends over 13 amino acids. The CDR3 loop reads CATGGISPDTQYF. The CDR3 bases are TGTGCCACCGGCGGGATCTCACCAGATACGCAGTATTTT.